This TCR beta chain was profiled in a study of blood T cell repertoires in COVID-19. Recovery among Cohort 3 donors was established by two negative PCRs, clearance, or symptom resolution. The method was immunoSEQ multiplex PCR; TCRdb's version includes in-frame clones alone and lacks a portion of them. The sample yields about 320,000 clones, about nine tenths seen once. This clonotype was sampled from a man aged 55 to 69 who had recovered from COVID-19. The sequenced sample was PBMCs or T cells enriched from blood (not recorded which).

The CDR3 nucleotides read TGCGCCAGCAGCCAACAAAGCGGGGGCATTTACACCATATATTTT. Protein: CASSQQSGGIYTIYF. This chain joins TRBV4-3 and TRBJ1-3, with a possible D match to TRBD1 (6 bases). The CDR3 loop spans 15 amino acids. The germline V gene has CDR1 LGHNA and CDR2 YSLEER. V was trimmed by 2 bases and J by 8 bases, leaving 16 bases between them.